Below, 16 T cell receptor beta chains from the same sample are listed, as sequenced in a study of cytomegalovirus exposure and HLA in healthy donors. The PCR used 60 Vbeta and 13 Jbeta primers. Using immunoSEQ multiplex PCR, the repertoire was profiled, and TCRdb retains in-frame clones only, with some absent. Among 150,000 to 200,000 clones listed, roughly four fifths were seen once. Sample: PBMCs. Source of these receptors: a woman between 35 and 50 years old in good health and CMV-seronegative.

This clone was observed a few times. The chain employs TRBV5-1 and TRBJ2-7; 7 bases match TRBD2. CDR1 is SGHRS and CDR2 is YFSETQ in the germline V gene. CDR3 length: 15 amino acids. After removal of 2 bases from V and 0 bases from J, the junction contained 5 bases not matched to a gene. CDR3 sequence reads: CASSFDGGSSYEQYF. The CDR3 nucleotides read TGCGCCAGCAGCTTCGACGGGGGGAGCTCCTACGAGCAGTACTTC.

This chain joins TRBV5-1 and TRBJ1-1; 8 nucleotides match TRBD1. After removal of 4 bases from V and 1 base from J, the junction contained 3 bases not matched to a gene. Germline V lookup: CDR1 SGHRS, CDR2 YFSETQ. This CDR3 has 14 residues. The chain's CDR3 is CASSKGQENTEAFF. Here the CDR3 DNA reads TGCGCCAGCAGCAAGGGACAGGAGAACACTGAAGCTTTCTTT.

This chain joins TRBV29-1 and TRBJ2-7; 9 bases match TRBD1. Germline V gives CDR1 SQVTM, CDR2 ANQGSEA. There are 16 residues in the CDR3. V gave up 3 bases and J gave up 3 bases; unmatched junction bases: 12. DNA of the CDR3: TGCAGCGTTGATTATGATGAAGGGACAGGGTTCTACGAGCAGTACTTC. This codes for CSVDYDEGTGFYEQYF.

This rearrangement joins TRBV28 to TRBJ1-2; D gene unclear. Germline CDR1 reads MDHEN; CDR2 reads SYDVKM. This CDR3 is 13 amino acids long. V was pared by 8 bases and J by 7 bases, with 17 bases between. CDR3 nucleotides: TGTGCCAGCGGAACACCGGGAGGGTTTGGCTACACCTTC. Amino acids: CASGTPGGFGYTF.

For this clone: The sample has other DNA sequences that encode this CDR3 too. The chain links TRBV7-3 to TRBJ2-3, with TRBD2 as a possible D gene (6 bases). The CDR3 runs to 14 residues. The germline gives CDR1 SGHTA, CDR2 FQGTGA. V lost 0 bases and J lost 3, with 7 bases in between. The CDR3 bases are TGTGCCAGCAGCTTAACTGGGGGGACAGATACGCAGTATTTT. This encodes CASSLTGGTDTQYF.

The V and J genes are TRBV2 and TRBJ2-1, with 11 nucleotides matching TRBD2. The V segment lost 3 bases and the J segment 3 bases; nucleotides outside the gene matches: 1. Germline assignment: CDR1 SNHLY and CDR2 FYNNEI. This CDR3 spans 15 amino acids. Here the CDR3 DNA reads TGTGCCAGCAGTGACGGGACTAGCGGCTACAATGAGCAGTTCTTC. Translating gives CASSDGTSGYNEQFF.

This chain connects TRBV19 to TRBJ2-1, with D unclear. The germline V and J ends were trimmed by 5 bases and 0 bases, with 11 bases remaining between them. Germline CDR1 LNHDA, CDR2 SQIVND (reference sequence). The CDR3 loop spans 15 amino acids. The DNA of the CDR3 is TGTGCCAGTAGTTTCAGCCGGAGCTCCTACAATGAGCAGTTCTTC. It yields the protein CASSFSRSSYNEQFF.

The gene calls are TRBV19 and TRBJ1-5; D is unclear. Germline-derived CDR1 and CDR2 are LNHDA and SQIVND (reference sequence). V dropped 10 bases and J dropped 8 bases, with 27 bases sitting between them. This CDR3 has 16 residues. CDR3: CATSEAEIIPTKPQHF. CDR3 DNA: TGTGCCACCTCCGAGGCAGAGATTATACCGACGAAGCCCCAGCATTTT.

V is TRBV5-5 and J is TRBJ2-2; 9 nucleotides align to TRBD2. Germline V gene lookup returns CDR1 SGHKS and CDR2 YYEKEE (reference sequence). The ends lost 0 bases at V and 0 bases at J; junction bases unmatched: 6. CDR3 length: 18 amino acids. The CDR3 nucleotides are TGTGCCAGCAGCTTGGGTTGGGCTAGCGGGGCGAACACCGGGGAGCTGTTTTTT. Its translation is CASSLGWASGANTGELFF.

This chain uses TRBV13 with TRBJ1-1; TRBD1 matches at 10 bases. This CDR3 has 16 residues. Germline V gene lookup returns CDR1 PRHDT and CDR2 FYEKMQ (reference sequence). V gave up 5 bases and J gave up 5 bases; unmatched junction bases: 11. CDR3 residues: CASSLSAGTGVTEAFF. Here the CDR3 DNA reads TGTGCCAGCAGCCTATCCGCCGGGACAGGGGTAACTGAAGCTTTCTTT.

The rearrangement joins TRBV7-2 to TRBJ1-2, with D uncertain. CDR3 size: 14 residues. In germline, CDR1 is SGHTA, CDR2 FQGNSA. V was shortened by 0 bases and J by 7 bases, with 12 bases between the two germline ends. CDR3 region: CASSLAGGYGGYTF. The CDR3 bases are TGTGCCAGCAGCTTAGCGGGCGGGTACGGTGGCTACACCTTC.

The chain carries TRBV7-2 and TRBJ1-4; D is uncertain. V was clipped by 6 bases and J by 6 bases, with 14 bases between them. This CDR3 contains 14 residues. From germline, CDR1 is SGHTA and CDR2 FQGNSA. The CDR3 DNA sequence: TGTGCCAGCAGTTCGACTCGGTGGGATGAAAAACTGTTTTTT. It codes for CASSSTRWDEKLFF.

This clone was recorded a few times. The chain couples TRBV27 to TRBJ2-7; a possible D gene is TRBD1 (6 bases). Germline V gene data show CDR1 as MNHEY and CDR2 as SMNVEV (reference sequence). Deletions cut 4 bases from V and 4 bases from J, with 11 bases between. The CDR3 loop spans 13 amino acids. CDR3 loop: CASSSYRDYEQYF. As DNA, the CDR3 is TGTGCCAGCAGTTCCTACAGGGATTACGAGCAGTACTTC.

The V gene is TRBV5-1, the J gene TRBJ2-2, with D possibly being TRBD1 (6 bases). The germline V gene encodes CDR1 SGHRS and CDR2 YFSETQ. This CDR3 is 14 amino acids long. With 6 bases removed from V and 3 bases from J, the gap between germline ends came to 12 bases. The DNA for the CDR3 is TGCGCCAGCAACGCTGGGGGCGACACCGGGGAGCTGTTTTTT. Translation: CASNAGGDTGELFF. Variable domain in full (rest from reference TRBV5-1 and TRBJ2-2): KAGVTQTPRYLIKTRGQQVTLSCSPISGHRSVSWYQQTPGQGLQFLFEYFSETQRNKGNFPGRFSGRQFSNSRSEMNVSTLELGDSALYLCASNAGGDTGELFFGEGSRLTVL.

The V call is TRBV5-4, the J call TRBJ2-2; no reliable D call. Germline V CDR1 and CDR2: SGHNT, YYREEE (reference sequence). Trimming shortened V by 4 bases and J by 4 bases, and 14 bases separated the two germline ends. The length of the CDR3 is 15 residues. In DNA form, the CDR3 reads TGTGCCAGCAGCCCCCCTATTCCCGGCACCGGGGAGCTGTTTTTT. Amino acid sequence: CASSPPIPGTGELFF.

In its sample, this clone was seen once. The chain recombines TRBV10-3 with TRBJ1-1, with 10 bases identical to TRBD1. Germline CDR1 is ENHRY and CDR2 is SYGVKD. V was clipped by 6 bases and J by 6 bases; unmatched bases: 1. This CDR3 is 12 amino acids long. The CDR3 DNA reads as TGTGCCATCAGCGGGACAGGGGCTGAAGCTTTCTTT. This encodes CAISGTGAEAFF.